The next 17 T cell receptor beta chains were all read from a single sample in a study of T-cell reconstitution after alpha-beta-depleted transplantation in children. Preparing the TCRbeta library involved the use of unique molecular identifiers. TCRdb reanalysed the PCR reads using MiXCR and keeps one entry per CDR3 protein. The sample carries about 270,000 distinct CDR3 sequences, over 8% recorded once. The sample consisted of PBMCs from the stem cell graft donor, taken from the stem cell graft. These receptors came from a human donor who donated a stem cell graft to a child with SCID.

The gene calls are TRBV10-3 and TRBJ2-5, with unresolved D. This CDR3 comprises 13 residues. V lost 5 bases and J 5 bases, leaving 12 bases between the germline ends. Germline lookup yields CDR1 ENHRY and CDR2 SYGVKD. The CDR3 nucleotides are TGTGCCATCAGTCTCGGTGCGGAGGAGACCCAGTACTTC. It yields the protein CAISLGAEETQYF.

The gene calls are TRBV5-1 and TRBJ2-7; D is ambiguous. The CDR3 runs to 13 residues. The germline V and J ends were trimmed by 4 bases and 3 bases, with 11 bases remaining between them. Looked up from germline, CDR1 is SGHRS and CDR2 is YFSETQ. The CDR3 region has the DNA TGCGCCAGCAGCCTAGGAAACCTCTACGAGCAGTACTTC. It codes for CASSLGNLYEQYF. Full variable domain (missing parts from reference TRBV5-1 and TRBJ2-7): KAGVTQTPRYLIKTRGQQVTLSCSPISGHRSVSWYQQTPGQGLQFLFEYFSETQRNKGNFPGRFSGRQFSNSRSEMNVSTLELGDSALYLCASSLGNLYEQYFGPGTRLTVT.

This clonotype was counted at least ten times. The rearrangement uses TRBV12-3 or TRBV12-4 and TRBJ1-5; 8 bases match TRBD1. Unmatched junction bases numbered 5, after V lost 6 bases and J lost 7 bases. This CDR3 contains 13 residues. CDR3 nucleotide sequence: TGTGCCAGCAGACAGGGGGAGGGACAGCCCCAGCATTTT. Amino acids: CASRQGEGQPQHF.

CDR3 amino acids: CASTKGVLDTEAFF. In DNA form, the CDR3 reads TGTGCCAGCACCAAGGGGGTGTTGGACACTGAAGCTTTCTTT. This chain uses TRBV12-3 or TRBV12-4 with TRBJ1-1; D is perhaps TRBD1 (6 bases). Between the trimmed V and J ends, which lost 7 bases and 3 bases, there was a span of 15 bases. The CDR3 contains 14 residues.

A word on this clonotype: This sequence may be a read error, since a much larger clone differs from it by one base. The chain has TRBV29-1 and TRBJ2-3; D might be TRBD2 (6 bases). The germline V gene has CDR1 SQVTM and CDR2 ANQGSEA. Trimming shortened V by 8 bases and J by 0 bases, and 12 bases separated the two germline ends. The CDR3 has 13 residues. CDR3 sequence reads: CSTHRGSTDTQYF. The CDR3 DNA reads as TGCAGCACCCATCGGGGGAGCACAGATACGCAGTATTTT.

The gene calls are TRBV12-3 or TRBV12-4 and TRBJ2-3; D gene ambiguous. V lost 3 bases and J 2 bases, leaving 15 bases between the germline ends. The CDR3 covers 16 residues. The CDR3 region is CASSFGRRQPTDTQYF. The CDR3 DNA reads as TGTGCCAGCAGTTTCGGTCGGCGACAACCCACAGATACGCAGTATTTT.

In its sample, this clonotype was seen a few times. This chain uses TRBV2 with TRBJ2-3; 14 nucleotides line up with TRBD2. CDR3 length equals 15 residues. Germline trimming cut 9 bases from V and 2 bases from J; bases unmatched to any gene: 4. Germline V lookup: CDR1 SNHLY, CDR2 FYNNEI. CDR3 amino acids: CARGLAGGVTDTQYF. In nucleotides, the CDR3 is TGTGCCAGAGGACTAGCGGGGGGAGTCACAGATACGCAGTATTTT.

The CDR3 DNA follows: TGTGCCAGCAGTGGCGACTTCTCTGGGGCCAACGTCCTGACTTTC. Its translation: CASSGDFSGANVLTF. This rearrangement joins TRBV6-1 to TRBJ2-6; no clear D gene. Per the germline V gene, CDR1 is MNHNS and CDR2 is SASEGT. This CDR3 contains 15 residues. Between the trimmed V and J ends, which lost 4 bases and 0 bases, there was a span of 7 bases.

In this sample, this clonotype turned up a few times. The chain links TRBV5-1 to TRBJ1-2; D might be TRBD1 (5 bases). Trimming removed 5 bases at V and 2 bases at J, with 16 bases between. There are 15 residues in the CDR3. Looked up from germline, CDR1 is SGHRS and CDR2 is YFSETQ. Here the CDR3 DNA reads TGCGCCAGCAGGCAGGAGGCAGGGTTAAACTATGGCTACACCTTC. This encodes CASRQEAGLNYGYTF.

This clonotype appeared a few times. The J gene is TRBJ2-7, the V gene TRBV7-9; 8 bases match TRBD1. Germline V gene sequence: CDR1 SEHNR, CDR2 FQNEAQ (reference sequence). The V and J ends lost 6 bases and 4 bases, in that order; junction bases with no gene match: 8. This CDR3 contains 14 residues. CDR3 in amino acids: CASSRPGQAYEQYF. The CDR3 region has the DNA TGTGCCAGCAGTCGACCGGGACAGGCGTACGAGCAGTACTTC.

V is TRBV5-1 and J is TRBJ1-3; 9 bases map to TRBD1. Trimming at V came to 2 bases and at J to 3 bases, leaving 9 bases not matched to a gene. The CDR3 is 17 amino acids. Germline-derived CDR1 and CDR2 are SGHRS and YFSETQ. The CDR3 nucleotides read TGCGCCAGCAGCTTCGGCGGGACAGGGCCCGGTGGAAACACCATATATTTT. This codes for CASSFGGTGPGGNTIYF.

This clonotype was found a few times. Sequence at one end of the junction differs from germline and may be a read error. The chain is built from TRBV5-1 and TRBJ2-1, with D perhaps being TRBD1 or TRBD2 (5 bases each). Looked up from germline, CDR1 is SGHRS and CDR2 is YFSETQ. The CDR3 extends over 13 amino acids. As DNA, the CDR3 is TGCGCCAGCAGCTTGGATGGGACGGGCTTCAAAATCTTC. This codes for CASSLDGTGFKIF.

The V call is TRBV7-9, the J call TRBJ2-1; a possible D gene is TRBD1 (6 bases). CDR1 and CDR2 from the germline V gene are SEHNR and FQNEAQ (reference sequence). Between the trimmed V and J ends, which lost 8 bases and 0 bases, there was a span of 17 bases. The length of the CDR3 is 16 residues. In nucleotides, the CDR3 is TGTGCCAGCCTTCCCCGAGACAGGAACTCCTACAATGAGCAGTTCTTC. Translating gives CASLPRDRNSYNEQFF.

This clonotype was counted many times. The rearrangement uses TRBV5-1 and TRBJ2-2; D remains ambiguous. This CDR3 is 15 amino acids long. Germline values: CDR1 SGHRS, CDR2 YFSETQ. V lost 0 bases and J lost 2, with 8 bases in between. CDR3 nucleotides: TGCGCCAGCAGCTTGGGGTCAGCCAACACCGGGGAGCTGTTTTTT. Its protein is CASSLGSANTGELFF.

CDR3 region: CASSLWTSPHEQYF. For the CDR3, the DNA is TGTGCCAGCAGTTTGTGGACAAGCCCCCACGAGCAGTACTTC. This chain links TRBV12-3 or TRBV12-4 with TRBJ2-7, with D possibly matching TRBD1 (5 bases). The CDR3 consists of 14 residues. Trimming removed 3 bases from V and 5 bases from J, with 14 bases in between.

The chain uses TRBV20-1 and TRBJ2-1, with D unclear. This CDR3 is 16 amino acids long. Trimming took off 0 bases at V and 9 bases at J, with 21 bases between the two ends. The germline V gene encodes CDR1 DFQATT and CDR2 SNEGSKA (reference sequence). Here the CDR3 DNA reads TGCAGTGCTAGAGATCGGTTGGCCCCGGGTGGTTTTGAGCAGTTCTTC. Translation gives CSARDRLAPGGFEQFF.

This clonotype was recorded a few times. The V and J genes are TRBV10-3 and TRBJ2-5, with 7 bases identical to TRBD1. With V trimmed by 8 bases and J by 5 bases, 11 bases remained unmatched. The germline V gene encodes CDR1 ENHRY and CDR2 SYGVKD. This CDR3 comprises 14 residues. The CDR3, as DNA: TGTGCCATCGGGGACAGCCGAAGAATGGAGACCCAGTACTTC. Protein sequence: CAIGDSRRMETQYF.